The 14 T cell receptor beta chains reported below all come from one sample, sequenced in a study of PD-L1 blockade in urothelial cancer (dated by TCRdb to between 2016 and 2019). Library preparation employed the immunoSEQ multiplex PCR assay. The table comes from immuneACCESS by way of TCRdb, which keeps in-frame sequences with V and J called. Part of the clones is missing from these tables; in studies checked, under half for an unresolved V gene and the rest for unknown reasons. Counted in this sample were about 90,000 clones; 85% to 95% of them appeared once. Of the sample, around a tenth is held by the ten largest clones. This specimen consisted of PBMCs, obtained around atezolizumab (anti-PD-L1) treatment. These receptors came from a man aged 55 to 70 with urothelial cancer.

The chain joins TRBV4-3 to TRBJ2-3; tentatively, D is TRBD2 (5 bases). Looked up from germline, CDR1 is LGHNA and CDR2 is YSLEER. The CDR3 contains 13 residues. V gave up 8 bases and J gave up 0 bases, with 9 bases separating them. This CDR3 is CASGSRSTDTQYF. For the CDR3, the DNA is TGCGCCAGCGGGAGCCGTAGCACAGATACGCAGTATTTT.

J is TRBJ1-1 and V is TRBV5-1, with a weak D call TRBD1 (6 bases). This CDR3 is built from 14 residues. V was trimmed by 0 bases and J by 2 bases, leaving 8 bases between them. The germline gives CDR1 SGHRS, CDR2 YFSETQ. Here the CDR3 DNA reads TGCGCCAGCAGCTTGGGGACAGCTAACACTGAAGCTTTCTTT. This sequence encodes CASSLGTANTEAFF.

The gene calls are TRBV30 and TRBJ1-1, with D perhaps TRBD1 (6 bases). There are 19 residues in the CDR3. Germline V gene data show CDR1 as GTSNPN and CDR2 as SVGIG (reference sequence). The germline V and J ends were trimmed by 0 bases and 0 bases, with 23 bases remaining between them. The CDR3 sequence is CAWSVLLFGGQGMNTEAFF. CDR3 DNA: TGTGCCTGGAGTGTCCTTTTATTCGGGGGGCAAGGGATGAACACTGAAGCTTTCTTT.

In nucleotides, the CDR3 is TGTGCCAGCAGCTTAGGCGGGTTGTACAATGAGCAGTTCTTC. Residues: CASSLGGLYNEQFF. J is TRBJ2-1 and V is TRBV7-3, with D possibly being TRBD2 (5 bases). Germline V gives CDR1 SGHTA, CDR2 FQGTGA. Between the trimmed V and J ends, which lost 2 bases and 4 bases, there was a span of 9 bases. This CDR3 has 14 amino acids.

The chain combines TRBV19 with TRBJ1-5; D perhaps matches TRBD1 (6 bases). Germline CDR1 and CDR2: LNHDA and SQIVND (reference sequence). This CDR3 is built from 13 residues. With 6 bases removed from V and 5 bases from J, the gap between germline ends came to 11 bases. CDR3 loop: CASSQGFYQPQHF. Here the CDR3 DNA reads TGTGCCAGTAGCCAGGGGTTTTATCAGCCCCAGCATTTT.

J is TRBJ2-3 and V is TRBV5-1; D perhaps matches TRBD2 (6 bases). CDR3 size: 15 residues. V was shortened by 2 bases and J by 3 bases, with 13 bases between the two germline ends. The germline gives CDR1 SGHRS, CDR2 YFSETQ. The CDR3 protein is CASSLQPAGTDTQYF. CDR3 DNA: TGCGCCAGCAGCTTACAGCCAGCGGGTACAGATACGCAGTATTTT.

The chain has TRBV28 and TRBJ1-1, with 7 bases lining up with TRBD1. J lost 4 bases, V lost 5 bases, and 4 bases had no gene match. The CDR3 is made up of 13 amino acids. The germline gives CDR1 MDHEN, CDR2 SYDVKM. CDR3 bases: TGTGCCAGCAGTCAACAGGGGTTCACTGAAGCTTTCTTT. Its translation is CASSQQGFTEAFF.

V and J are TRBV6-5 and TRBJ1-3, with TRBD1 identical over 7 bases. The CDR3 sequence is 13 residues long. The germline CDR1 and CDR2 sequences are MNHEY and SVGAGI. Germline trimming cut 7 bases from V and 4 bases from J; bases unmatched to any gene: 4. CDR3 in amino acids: CASKGAGGNTIYF. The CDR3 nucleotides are TGTGCCAGCAAGGGGGCTGGGGGAAACACCATATATTTT.

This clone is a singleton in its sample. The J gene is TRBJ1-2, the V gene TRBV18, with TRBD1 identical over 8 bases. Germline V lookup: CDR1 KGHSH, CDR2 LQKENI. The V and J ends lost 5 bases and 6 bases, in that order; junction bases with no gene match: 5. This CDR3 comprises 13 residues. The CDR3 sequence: CASSTRTGNGYTF. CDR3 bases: TGTGCCAGCTCAACCAGGACAGGGAATGGCTACACCTTC.

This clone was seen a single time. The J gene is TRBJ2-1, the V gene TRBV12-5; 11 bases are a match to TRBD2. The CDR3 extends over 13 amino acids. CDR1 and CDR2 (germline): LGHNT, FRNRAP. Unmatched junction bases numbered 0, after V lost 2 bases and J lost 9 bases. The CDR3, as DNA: TGTGCTAGTGGTTTGACTAGCGGGGGTGAGCAGTTCTTC. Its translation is CASGLTSGGEQFF.

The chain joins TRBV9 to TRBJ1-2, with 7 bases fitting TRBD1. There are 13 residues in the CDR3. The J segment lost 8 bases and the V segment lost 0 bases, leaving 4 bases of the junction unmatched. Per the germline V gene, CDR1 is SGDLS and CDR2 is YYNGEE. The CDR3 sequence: CASSVEGARGYTF. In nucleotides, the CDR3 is TGTGCCAGCAGCGTAGAGGGGGCTAGGGGCTACACCTTC.

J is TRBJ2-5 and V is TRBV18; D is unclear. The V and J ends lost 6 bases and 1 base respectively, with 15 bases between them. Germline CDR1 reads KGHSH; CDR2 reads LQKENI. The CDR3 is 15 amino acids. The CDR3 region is CASSLVQGAQETQYF. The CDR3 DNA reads TGTGCCAGCTCCCTCGTCCAAGGAGCCCAAGAGACCCAGTACTTC.

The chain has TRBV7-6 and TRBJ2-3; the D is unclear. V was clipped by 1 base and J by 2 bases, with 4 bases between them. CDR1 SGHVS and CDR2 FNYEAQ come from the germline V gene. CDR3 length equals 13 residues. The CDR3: CASSLDFTDTQYF. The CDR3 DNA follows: TGTGCCAGCAGCTTAGACTTCACAGATACGCAGTATTTT.

CDR3 DNA: TGCGCCAGCAGGGAACGACCAGGGGCCCTCCTCTCTGGAAACACCATATATTTT. Protein product: CASRERPGALLSGNTIYF. The chain employs TRBV10-2 and TRBJ1-3; tentatively, D is TRBD1 (6 bases). CDR1 and CDR2 (germline): WSHSY, SAAADI. V lost 6 bases, J lost 0 bases, and 21 bases lay in between. The CDR3 contains 18 residues.